This TCR beta chain was obtained from a study of technical replicates of blood from several donors. The CDR3 contains 17 residues. In germline, CDR1 is SNHLY, CDR2 FYNNEI. V was clipped by 2 bases and J by 0 bases; unmatched bases: 7. Sequenced by immunoSEQ multiplex PCR; TCRdb stores in-frame clones only, minus some. Of about 57,000 clones in the sample, 93% were seen once. Sequencing used PBMCs. This TCR derives from a human donor in good health. Some clones in this sample may be carry-over from other donors' samples. The rearrangement joins TRBV2 to TRBJ2-1, with 7 bases aligning to TRBD1. The CDR3 nucleotides read TGTGCCAGCAGTGAAAGCCCCGCAGGGGGCTCCTACAATGAGCAGTTCTTC. Its translation is CASSESPAGGSYNEQFF.